Below are 24 T cell receptor beta chains sequenced from a single sample in a study of blood T cell repertoires in COVID-19. Sequencing used immunoSEQ multiplex PCR; TCRdb keeps in-frame clones, though not all of them. Here the sample spans approximately 240,000 clones, about 90% being singletons. Input material: PBMCs or T cells enriched from blood (not recorded which). The receptors come from a woman between 18 and 30 years old who had recovered from COVID-19.

Details on this clone: The junction and the germline gene differ at one end; a read error may be behind it. The genes are TRBV7-8 and TRBJ2-7; no reliable D call. Looked up from germline, CDR1 is SGHVS and CDR2 is FQNEAQ. The CDR3 length is 8 residues. The CDR3 nucleotides read TGTGCCAGCAGTCCTCCCGACTTC. As protein: CASSPPDF.

The J gene is TRBJ2-2, the V gene TRBV7-9, with D possibly being TRBD2 (7 bases). Trimming took off 5 bases at V and 6 bases at J, with 13 bases between the two ends. Germline V gives CDR1 SEHNR, CDR2 FQNEAQ (reference sequence). The CDR3 is 14 amino acids. The CDR3 DNA is TGTGCCAGCAGCCCTCCGGGGGGCGCCGGGGAGCTGTTTTTT. Translating gives CASSPPGGAGELFF.

In this sample, this clone turned up once. The rearrangement joins TRBV11-2 to TRBJ1-1; perhaps TRBD1 as D (5 bases). Trimming removed 5 bases from V and 1 base from J, with 14 bases in between. The germline V gene encodes CDR1 SGHAT and CDR2 FQNNGV. The CDR3 covers 15 residues. The CDR3 loop is CASSNPDSQNTEAFF. The CDR3 DNA follows: TGTGCCAGCAGCAACCCCGACAGTCAGAACACTGAAGCTTTCTTT.

V is TRBV24-1 and J is TRBJ1-5; no clear D gene. Germline CDR1 reads KGHDR; CDR2 reads SFDVKD. This CDR3 is built from 13 residues. The V end was cut by 1 base, the J end by 6 bases, with 6 bases between. The CDR3 spells CATSDFGGQPQHF. Written as DNA, the CDR3 is TGTGCCACCAGTGATTTTGGCGGTCAGCCCCAGCATTTT.

The chain links TRBV19 to TRBJ1-2; no reliable D call. The V end was cut by 0 bases, the J end by 4 bases, with 15 bases between. Germline lookup yields CDR1 LNHDA and CDR2 SQIVND (reference sequence). CDR3 size: 16 residues. The CDR3 DNA reads as TGTGCCAGTAGTATAGAGGGTCGGGATAGCGGCTATGGCTACACCTTC. Amino acids: CASSIEGRDSGYGYTF. Full variable domain (remainder filled in from reference TRBV19 and TRBJ1-2): DGGITQSPKYLFRKEGQNVTLSCEQNLNHDAMYWYRQDPGQGLRLIYYSQIVNDFQKGDIAEGYSVSREKKESFPLTVTSAQKNPTAFYLCASSIEGRDSGYGYTFGSGTRLTVV.

The V gene is TRBV4-1, the J gene TRBJ2-3, with unresolved D. Trimming stripped 5 bases from V and 1 base from J, with 10 bases between. Looked up from germline, CDR1 is MGHRA and CDR2 is YSYEKL. The CDR3 extends over 14 amino acids. The CDR3 bases are TGCGCCAGCAGCTTAATCGGTGGCACAGATACGCAGTATTTT. As protein: CASSLIGGTDTQYF.

The chain couples TRBV28 to TRBJ1-5; TRBD1 matches 9 bases. The CDR3 loop spans 16 amino acids. Germline values: CDR1 MDHEN, CDR2 SYDVKM. J was trimmed by 7 bases and V by 1 base; bases with no gene match: 8. This CDR3 reads CASSLSGTGSGQPQHF. Written as DNA, the CDR3 is TGTGCCAGCAGTTTATCCGGGACAGGGTCGGGGCAGCCCCAGCATTTT.

The chain couples TRBV19 to TRBJ2-7; 12 nucleotides align to TRBD2. The CDR3 runs 13 residues. Germline CDR1 and CDR2: LNHDA and SQIVND (reference sequence). Germline trimming cut 6 bases from V and 6 bases from J; bases unmatched to any gene: 3. CDR3: CASSKLAGGEQYF. DNA of the CDR3: TGTGCCAGTAGCAAACTAGCGGGAGGCGAGCAGTACTTC. The full variable domain, rest sourced from reference TRBV19 and TRBJ2-7, is DGGITQSPKYLFRKEGQNVTLSCEQNLNHDAMYWYRQDPGQGLRLIYYSQIVNDFQKGDIAEGYSVSREKKESFPLTVTSAQKNPTAFYLCASSKLAGGEQYFGPGTRLTVT.

The V gene is TRBV6-1, the J gene TRBJ2-7; 9 bases align to TRBD2. V trimming: 2 bases; J trimming: 1 base; junction bases outside the gene matches: 6. The germline CDR1 and CDR2 sequences are MNHNS and SASEGT. This CDR3 is built from 16 residues. This CDR3 is CASSERSGSASYEQYF. The CDR3 DNA is TGTGCCAGCAGTGAACGTAGCGGGAGCGCATCCTACGAGCAGTACTTC.

The DNA of the CDR3 is TGCGCCAGCAGCTTAAGGACATATACGACCACCGGGGAGCTGTTTTTT. It codes for CASSLRTYTTTGELFF. The chain is built from TRBV5-1 and TRBJ2-2, with D tentatively TRBD1 (5 bases). This CDR3 is 16 amino acids long. Trimming took 2 bases from V and 4 from J, leaving 15 bases between them. Per the germline V gene, CDR1 is SGHRS and CDR2 is YFSETQ.

V gene TRBV3-1 (or the pseudogene TRBV3-2) combines with J gene TRBJ1-3, with a possible D match to TRBD1 (5 bases). The ends were cut back, 0 bases at V and 4 bases at J, with 13 bases in the middle. The CDR3 loop spans 16 amino acids. Germline values: CDR1 LGHDT, CDR2 YNNKEL (reference sequence). The DNA of the CDR3 is TGTGCCAGCAGCCAAGATGGGGGGACGGCCGGAAACACCATATATTTT. This translates into CASSQDGGTAGNTIYF.

The gene calls are TRBV4-3 and TRBJ2-3, with D perhaps matching TRBD2 (6 bases). Germline V gene lookup returns CDR1 LGHNA and CDR2 YSLEER. This CDR3 is 15 amino acids long. Trimming took off 4 bases at V and 2 bases at J, with 13 bases between the two ends. CDR3 in amino acids: CASSREDRHTDTQYF. CDR3 coding DNA: TGCGCCAGCAGCCGGGAGGACCGTCACACAGATACGCAGTATTTT.

The rearrangement uses TRBV7-2 and TRBJ1-3; TRBD1 matches at 9 bases. V trimming: 5 bases; J trimming: 0 bases; junction bases outside the gene matches: 11. Germline CDR1 is SGHTA and CDR2 is FQGNSA. This CDR3 is built from 18 residues. CDR3 coding DNA: TGTGCCAGCAGCCGCCGTTGGGACAGGGCAAGCTCTGGAAACACCATATATTTT. Its translation: CASSRRWDRASSGNTIYF.

This chain uses TRBV7-9 with TRBJ2-2; D call uncertain. This CDR3 spans 14 amino acids. Trimming removed 7 bases at V and 4 bases at J, with 13 bases between. Germline values: CDR1 SEHNR, CDR2 FQNEAQ (reference sequence). Here the CDR3 reads CASTPPVSTGELFF. DNA for the CDR3: TGTGCCAGCACCCCTCCGGTTTCCACCGGGGAGCTGTTTTTT.

The V call is TRBV18, the J call TRBJ1-2, with D perhaps matching TRBD1 (6 bases). Germline V CDR1 and CDR2: KGHSH, LQKENI. The CDR3 loop spans 17 amino acids. V lost 1 base to trimming and J lost 0 bases, with 15 bases between them. The CDR3 bases are TGTGCCAGCTCACCACGTTCGGCGGCAGGGGCTAACTATGGCTACACCTTC. Its translation is CASSPRSAAGANYGYTF.

The chain couples TRBV28 to TRBJ2-7; the D gene is possibly TRBD1 (6 bases). Trimming shortened V by 7 bases and J by 2 bases, and 15 bases separated the two germline ends. The CDR3 runs 14 residues. Germline V gene sequence: CDR1 MDHEN, CDR2 SYDVKM. Here the CDR3 reads CASTNPGHPYEQYF. In DNA form, the CDR3 reads TGTGCCAGCACTAATCCGGGACACCCCTACGAGCAGTACTTC.

J is TRBJ1-4 and V is TRBV6-1, with D perhaps matching TRBD1 (5 bases). Germline V gene lookup returns CDR1 MNHNS and CDR2 SASEGT. Trimming stripped 0 bases from V and 5 bases from J, with 13 bases between. This CDR3 region has 16 residues. This CDR3 reads CASSEAVGGTNEKLFF. The DNA for the CDR3 is TGTGCCAGCAGTGAAGCCGTGGGGGGAACAAATGAAAAACTGTTTTTT.

The chain links TRBV21-1 to TRBJ1-3; the table's D call TRBD1 went unverified against the DNA. TRBV21-1 is annotated as a pseudogene. The CDR3 totals 15 residues. In DNA, the CDR3 is TGTGCCGGGGCCCGGACGGACCTCTCTGGAAACACCATATATTTT. It codes for CAGARTDLSGNTIYF.

The CDR3 here is CASSFYSADIYEQFF. CDR3 bases: TGTGCCAGCAGTTTCTATTCCGCGGACATCTATGAGCAGTTCTTC. This sequence joins TRBV27 and TRBJ2-1; tentative D call: TRBD1 (5 bases). The CDR3 is 15 amino acids. With 3 bases removed from V and 8 bases from J, the gap between germline ends came to 17 bases. The germline V gene has CDR1 MNHEY and CDR2 SMNVEV (reference sequence).

The chain couples TRBV4-1 to TRBJ2-5, with 8 bases aligning to TRBD1. In germline, CDR1 is MGHRA, CDR2 YSYEKL. The CDR3 length is 15 residues. V was clipped by 5 bases and J by 5 bases; unmatched bases: 10. The CDR3 spells CASSGQTGELETQYF. The DNA for the CDR3 is TGCGCCAGCAGCGGACAGACAGGGGAACTCGAGACCCAGTACTTC.

The CDR3 nucleotides read TGTGCCAGCAGTCCATACAGGGCTCAGCCCCAGCATTTT. This translates into CASSPYRAQPQHF. The chain is built from TRBV12-3 or TRBV12-4 and TRBJ1-5; the D gene is possibly TRBD1 (6 bases). The length of the CDR3 is 13 residues. V was trimmed by 5 bases and J by 6 bases, leaving 11 bases between them.

The V call is TRBV5-1, the J call TRBJ2-1; 7 bases align to TRBD2. Germline V gene data show CDR1 as SGHRS and CDR2 as YFSETQ. The CDR3 has 16 residues. J gave up 4 bases and V 1 base, and 8 bases lay outside the gene matches. The CDR3 is CASSLHAGVKYNEQFF. The CDR3 DNA reads TGCGCCAGCAGCTTGCACGCGGGGGTCAAATACAATGAGCAGTTCTTC.

This chain connects TRBV18 to TRBJ1-2, with unresolved D. Per germline, CDR1 KGHSH and CDR2 LQKENI. This CDR3 is built from 14 residues. Trimming left V 2 bases short and J 7 bases short, with 14 bases between. CDR3 protein: CASSPGGPVGGYTF. The CDR3 DNA sequence: TGTGCCAGCTCACCAGGAGGGCCTGTGGGTGGCTACACCTTC.

This rearrangement joins TRBV7-3 to TRBJ1-4, with D unclear. Germline CDR1 and CDR2: SGHTA and FQGTGA. V dropped 1 base and J dropped 3 bases, with 12 bases sitting between them. CDR3 size: 16 residues. CDR3 sequence reads: CASSLKTPPANEKLFF. The CDR3 region has the DNA TGTGCCAGCAGCTTAAAGACACCTCCCGCTAATGAAAAACTGTTTTTT.